These 22 T cell receptor beta chains came from one sample sequenced in a study of shared clonotypes between healthy human individuals (dated by TCRdb to 2019 to 2021). The library was generated by the immunoSEQ multiplex PCR assay. In its TCRdb copy, this immuneACCESS table keeps in-frame sequences only and misses some clones. Where compared with another copy, unresolved V genes explain less than half of these, and the others have no known cause. Recorded for this sample are some 1,400,000 clones; 96% of them occurred a single time. The ten largest clones represent roughly 1.2% of the sample. Sequenced: naive CD4+ T cells sorted from blood. The cell subset or site label on this specimen signifies: CD45RA+ positively selected. These receptors were collected from a man in his thirties or forties in good health.

The CDR3 sequence is CASSLEIGGYEQYF. DNA for the CDR3: TGTGCCAGCAGCTTAGAGATAGGGGGCTACGAGCAGTACTTC. The V gene is TRBV7-2, the J gene TRBJ2-7, with D maybe TRBD1 (6 bases). The V end was cut by 1 base, the J end by 3 bases, with 10 bases between. In germline, CDR1 is SGHTA, CDR2 FQGNSA. This CDR3 is built from 14 residues.

The gene calls are TRBV25-1 and TRBJ2-1, with TRBD1 matching over 10 bases. The germline gives CDR1 MGHDK, CDR2 SYGVNS. J was trimmed by 4 bases and V by 2 bases; bases with no gene match: 5. CDR3 size: 16 residues. CDR3 loop: CASSERGQGRYNEQFF. DNA of the CDR3: TGTGCCAGCAGTGAAAGGGGACAGGGGCGGTACAATGAGCAGTTCTTC.

The chain couples TRBV2 to TRBJ1-3; D is undetermined. Trimming took 1 base from V and 0 from J, leaving 10 bases between them. This CDR3 contains 16 residues. The germline CDR1 and CDR2 sequences are SNHLY and FYNNEI. The CDR3 nucleotides are TGTGCCAGCAGTGAAGTACTAGCCTTCTCTGGAAACACCATATATTTT. Residues: CASSEVLAFSGNTIYF. The entire variable domain, with the rest obtained from reference TRBV2 and TRBJ1-3, is as follows: EPEVTQTPSHQVTQMGQEVILRCVPISNHLYFYWYRQILGQKVEFLVSFYNNEISEKSEIFDDQFSVERPDGSNFTLKIRSTKLEDSAMYFCASSEVLAFSGNTIYFGEGSWLTVV.

This chain connects TRBV7-6 to TRBJ2-1, with 7 bases identical to TRBD2. CDR1 SGHVS and CDR2 FNYEAQ come from the germline V gene. The CDR3 totals 15 residues. V was pared by 2 bases and J by 3 bases, with 4 bases of the junction left unmatched. The CDR3 here is CASSLQAGFYNEQFF. DNA for the CDR3: TGTGCCAGCAGCTTACAAGCGGGGTTCTACAATGAGCAGTTCTTC.

This chain joins TRBV6-5 and TRBJ2-2; D not certain. Germline loops: CDR1 MNHEY, CDR2 SVGAGI. This CDR3 has 15 amino acids. The V and J ends lost 2 bases and 2 bases respectively, with 9 bases between them. CDR3 region: CASSYVNGNTGELFF. CDR3 DNA sequence: TGTGCCAGCAGTTACGTAAATGGTAACACCGGGGAGCTGTTTTTT.

The rearrangement links TRBV5-1 to TRBJ2-7, with a possible D match to TRBD1 (6 bases). The CDR3 extends over 15 amino acids. Germline CDR1 reads SGHRS; CDR2 reads YFSETQ. V was shortened by 0 bases and J by 0 bases, with 10 bases between the two germline ends. The CDR3, as DNA: TGCGCCAGCAGCTTGGGGACAGTCTTCTCCTACGAGCAGTACTTC. It codes for CASSLGTVFSYEQYF.

The chain carries TRBV7-8 and TRBJ2-5; TRBD2 might be the D (5 bases). Deletions cut 1 base from V and 4 bases from J, with 10 bases between. Germline V gene sequence: CDR1 SGHVS, CDR2 FQNEAQ. This CDR3 region has 14 residues. CDR3 DNA sequence: TGTGCCAGCAGCTTAGATCTTAGCGTAGAGACCCAGTACTTC. Amino acid sequence: CASSLDLSVETQYF.

CDR3 bases: TGTGCCAGCTCACCTCTCCCGAGCCCTAGCGGGAGAACAAGCTACGAGCAGTACTTC. Translation gives CASSPLPSPSGRTSYEQYF. This rearrangement joins TRBV18 to TRBJ2-7, with 10 positions matching TRBD2. The CDR3 has 19 amino acids. V lost 3 bases and J lost 3; bases outside the gene matches: 17. Germline V gene lookup returns CDR1 KGHSH and CDR2 LQKENI.

This sequence joins TRBV14 and TRBJ2-7; 10 bases are a match to TRBD2. Germline trimming cut 4 bases from V and 3 bases from J; bases unmatched to any gene: 9. CDR1 SGHDN and CDR2 FVKESK come from the germline V gene. CDR3 length: 16 residues. This CDR3 reads CASSPSYSGRSYEQYF. CDR3 DNA: TGTGCCAGCAGCCCGAGTTATAGCGGGAGGAGCTACGAGCAGTACTTC.

The chain joins TRBV5-1 to TRBJ2-5; no clear D gene. The CDR3 is 13 amino acids. Germline CDR1 is SGHRS and CDR2 is YFSETQ. The V gene lost 5 bases and the J gene lost 1 base, with 9 bases spanning the gap. CDR3 DNA sequence: TGCGCCAGCAGAAGAGGTCGCCAAGAGACCCAGTACTTC. It yields the protein CASRRGRQETQYF.

The chain is built from TRBV18 and TRBJ1-3, with TRBD1 matching 7 bases. Germline trimming cut 4 bases from V and 2 bases from J; bases unmatched to any gene: 11. The length of the CDR3 is 17 residues. The germline V gene has CDR1 KGHSH and CDR2 LQKENI. The DNA for the CDR3 is TGTGCCAGCTCACTCGACATACAGGGGACGACTGGAAACACCATATATTTT. Amino acid sequence: CASSLDIQGTTGNTIYF.

This chain uses TRBV19 with TRBJ2-7; D gene ambiguous. Germline CDR1 is LNHDA and CDR2 is SQIVND (reference sequence). The V and J ends lost 3 bases and 0 bases respectively, with 9 bases between them. The CDR3 extends over 14 amino acids. DNA of the CDR3: TGTGCCAGTAGTATGGGCGGAACCTCCTACGAGCAGTACTTC. As protein: CASSMGGTSYEQYF.

This chain joins TRBV28 and TRBJ2-7, with 7 bases matching TRBD2. Germline V gene lookup returns CDR1 MDHEN and CDR2 SYDVKM. The CDR3 covers 17 residues. V trimming: 1 base; J trimming: 5 bases; junction bases outside the gene matches: 14. The CDR3 region is CASSLYAAPGGADEQYF. In DNA form, the CDR3 reads TGTGCCAGCAGTTTATATGCGGCCCCGGGGGGTGCCGACGAGCAGTACTTC.

The CDR3 bases are TGTGCCAGCAGTTATCCGGGACTAGCAATCCACGAGCAGTACTTC. Its protein product is CASSYPGLAIHEQYF. The chain carries TRBV6-5 and TRBJ2-7; 9 bases match TRBD2. Per the germline V gene, CDR1 is MNHEY and CDR2 is SVGAGI. This CDR3 contains 15 residues. Trimming cost V 3 bases and J 5 bases; bases outside gene matches: 8.

This chain links TRBV2 with TRBJ1-2; D unresolved. V was trimmed by 0 bases and J by 0 bases, leaving 11 bases between them. This CDR3 comprises 16 residues. Germline CDR1 is SNHLY and CDR2 is FYNNEI. The CDR3 DNA is TGTGCCAGCAGTGAAGCGCGGAGGGCCTCTAACTATGGCTACACCTTC. This encodes CASSEARRASNYGYTF.

J is TRBJ2-7 and V is TRBV6-5; D unresolved. Per germline, CDR1 MNHEY and CDR2 SVGAGI. V was cut by 2 bases and J by 6 bases, with 17 bases left in between. This CDR3 comprises 15 residues. The CDR3, as DNA: TGTGCCAGCAGTTACCGGGCAGGAGCCACTTCCGAGCAGTACTTC. Protein: CASSYRAGATSEQYF.

The chain carries TRBV5-5 and TRBJ2-1, with 9 bases identical to TRBD2. In germline, CDR1 is SGHKS, CDR2 YYEKEE (reference sequence). The CDR3 length is 15 residues. Unmatched junction bases numbered 6, after V lost 3 bases and J lost 5 bases. The DNA for the CDR3 is TGTGCCAGCAGCTACATAGCGGGAGAGAACAATGAGCAGTTCTTC. It translates to CASSYIAGENNEQFF.

This chain connects TRBV7-6 to TRBJ2-3, with TRBD2 matching over 13 bases. Germline V gene lookup returns CDR1 SGHVS and CDR2 FNYEAQ. The CDR3 contains 18 residues. The junction had 8 bases not matched to a gene; V was cut back by 2 bases and J by 3 bases. The CDR3 reads CASSLRSRLAGGTDTQYF. The CDR3 DNA sequence: TGTGCCAGCAGCTTAAGGTCGAGACTAGCGGGAGGAACAGATACGCAGTATTTT.

V usage is TRBV9 and J usage is TRBJ2-1; TRBD1 is a possible D gene (7 bases). There are 18 residues in the CDR3. The V and J ends lost 3 bases and 5 bases respectively, with 24 bases between them. Germline V CDR1 and CDR2: SGDLS, YYNGEE. The CDR3 region has the DNA TGTGCCAGCAGCGAGACAGGGAGTGGACTAATAAAGAACAATGAGCAGTTCTTC. Residues: CASSETGSGLIKNNEQFF.

This chain connects TRBV6-1 to TRBJ2-1, with D unclear. V was trimmed by 4 bases and J by 5 bases, leaving 15 bases between them. CDR3 length: 15 residues. The germline V gene has CDR1 MNHNS and CDR2 SASEGT. CDR3 protein: CASSALSGLNNEQFF. The CDR3 DNA sequence: TGTGCCAGCAGTGCGCTATCCGGGCTAAACAATGAGCAGTTCTTC.

The chain carries TRBV7-5 and TRBJ1-5; the table's D gene call, TRBD1, was not cross checked with the DNA. TRBV7-5 constitutes a pseudogene. The CDR3 runs to 15 residues. CDR3: CARSLFCRETEPQHF. The CDR3 nucleotides read TGTGCCAGAAGCTTATTCTGCAGGGAAACGGAGCCCCAGCATTTT.

The rearrangement uses TRBV7-9 and TRBJ2-1, with 9 bases aligning to TRBD1. Germline lookup yields CDR1 SEHNR and CDR2 FQNEAQ (reference sequence). With 1 base clipped from V and 6 bases from J, the junction kept 4 bases outside the gene matches. The CDR3 length is 15 residues. Here the CDR3 DNA reads TGTGCCAGCAGCTTAGTATCGGACAGGGGCAATGAGCAGTTCTTC. Protein sequence: CASSLVSDRGNEQFF.